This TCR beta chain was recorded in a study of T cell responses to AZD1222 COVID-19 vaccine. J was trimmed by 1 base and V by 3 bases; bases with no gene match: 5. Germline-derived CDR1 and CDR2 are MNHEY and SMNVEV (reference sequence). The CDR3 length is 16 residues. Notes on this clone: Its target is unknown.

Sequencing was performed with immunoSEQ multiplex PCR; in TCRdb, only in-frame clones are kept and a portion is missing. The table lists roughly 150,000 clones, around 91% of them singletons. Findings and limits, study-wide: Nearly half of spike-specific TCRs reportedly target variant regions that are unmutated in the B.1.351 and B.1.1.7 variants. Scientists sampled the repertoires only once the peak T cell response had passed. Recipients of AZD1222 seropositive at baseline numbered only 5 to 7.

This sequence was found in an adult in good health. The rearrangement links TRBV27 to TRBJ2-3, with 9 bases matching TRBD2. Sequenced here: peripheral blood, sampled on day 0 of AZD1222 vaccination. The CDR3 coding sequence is TGTGCCAGCAGTTTTTTAGCGGGGGTCGGCACAGATACGCAGTATTTT. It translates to CASSFLAGVGTDTQYF.